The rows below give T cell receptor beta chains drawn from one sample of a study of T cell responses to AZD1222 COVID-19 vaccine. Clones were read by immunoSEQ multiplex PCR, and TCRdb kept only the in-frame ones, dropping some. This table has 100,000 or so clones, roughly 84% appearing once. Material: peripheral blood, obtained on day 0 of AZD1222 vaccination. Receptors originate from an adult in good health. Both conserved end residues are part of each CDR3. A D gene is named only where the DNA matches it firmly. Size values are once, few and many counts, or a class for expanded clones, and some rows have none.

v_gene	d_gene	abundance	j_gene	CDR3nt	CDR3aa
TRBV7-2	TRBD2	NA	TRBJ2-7	TGTGCCAGCAACCCGACTAGCCGCGGAGGTCTGTACTTC	CASNPTSRGGLYF
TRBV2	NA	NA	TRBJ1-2	TGTGCCAGCAGTGAAGGGTTCTCGTCCTATGGCTACACCTTC	CASSEGFSSYGYTF
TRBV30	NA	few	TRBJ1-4	TGTGCCTGGAGAGGGGGGTCGCCTAATGAAAAACTGTTTTTT	CAWRGGSPNEKLFF
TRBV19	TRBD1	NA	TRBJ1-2	TGTGCCAGTACCAAGGTGGGCAGGGGGCAGGCGGTCTATGGCTACACCTTC	CASTKVGRGQAVYGYTF
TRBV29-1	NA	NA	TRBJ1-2	TGCAGCGCCAATGGTCAGTCCTATGGCTACACCTTC	CSANGQSYGYTF
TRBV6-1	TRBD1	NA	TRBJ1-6	TGTGCCAGCAGTGTCGCGGCAGGGGGCCTAAATTCACCCCTCCACTTT	CASSVAAGGLNSPLHF
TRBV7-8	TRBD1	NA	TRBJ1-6	TGTGCCAGCAGCTCCCCTGGGCAGGGGGGCTCCTATAATTCACCCCTCCACTTT	CASSSPGQGGSYNSPLHF
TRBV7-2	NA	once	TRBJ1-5	TGTGCCAGCAGCCTGATAGCGAGCAATCAGCCCCAGCATTTT	CASSLIASNQPQHF
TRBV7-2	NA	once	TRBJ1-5	TGTGCCAGCTCTGGGCAGCGGAATCAGCCCCAGCATTTT	CASSGQRNQPQHF
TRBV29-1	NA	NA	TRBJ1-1	TGCAGCGTTGGCAGGGGCACTGAAGCTTTCTTT	CSVGRGTEAFF
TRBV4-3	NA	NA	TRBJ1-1	TGCGCCAGCAGCCAAGAGGCACTTTTGAACACTGAAGCTTTCTTT	CASSQEALLNTEAFF
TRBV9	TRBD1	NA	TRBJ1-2	TGTGCCAGCAGCAAAGACAGGGGAAGAGAGGGCTACACCTTC	CASSKDRGREGYTF
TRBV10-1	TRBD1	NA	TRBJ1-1	TGCGCCAGCAGTGAGAGGACAGGGGTTACTGAAGCTTTCTTT	CASSERTGVTEAFF
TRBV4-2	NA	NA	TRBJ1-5	TGTGCCAGCAGCCAAGCACGGGGAGGAAATCAGCCCCAGCATTTT	CASSQARGGNQPQHF
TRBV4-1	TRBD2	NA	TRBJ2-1	TGCGCCAGCAGCCCACGACTAGCGGGAGTCGGCGGGAATGAGCAGTTCTTC	CASSPRLAGVGGNEQFF
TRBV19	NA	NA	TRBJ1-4	TGTGCCAGTAGCGCAAGGGGGGTCCCTAATGAAAAACTGTTTTTT	CASSARGVPNEKLFF
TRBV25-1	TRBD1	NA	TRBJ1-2	TGTGCCAGCAGTGATTCCAACAGGGGAATGTATGGCTACACCTTC	CASSDSNRGMYGYTF
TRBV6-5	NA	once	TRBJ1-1	TGTGCCAGCAGGGGCGCTGAAGCTTTCTTT	CASRGAEAFF
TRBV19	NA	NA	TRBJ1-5	TGTGCCAGTAGTATCCCAGGGGCGAATCAGCCCCAGCATTTT	CASSIPGANQPQHF
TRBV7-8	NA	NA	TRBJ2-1	TGTGCCAGCAGCTTGCTCGTTTCCAATGAGCAGTTCTTC	CASSLLVSNEQFF
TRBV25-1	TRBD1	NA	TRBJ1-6	TGTGCCAGCAGTGGACGGACAGGGACGAATTCACCCCTCCACTTT	CASSGRTGTNSPLHF
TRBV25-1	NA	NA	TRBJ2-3	TGTGCCAGCAGTCCTCATTTGGGGGAGCCAACCAGAGATACGCAGTATTTT	CASSPHLGEPTRDTQYF